A selection of T cell receptor beta chains follows, all from one sample in a study of regulatory T cells in long-lasting Graves disease. TCRdb ran MiXCR on the multiplex PCR reads and lists one entry per CDR3 protein. The table shows around 250,000 distinct CDR3 sequences, with around 20% occurring only once. The sequencing used peripheral blood mononuclear cells (PBMCs), collected at new diagnosis, from a patient treated with antithyroid drugs. Receptors originate from a female donor with Graves disease. The CDR3 runs from the conserved cysteine through the conserved F or W. A D gene is named only where the DNA matches it firmly. Expanded clones get a size class; other rows say once, few or many, or leave the size out.

J	D	size	V	CDR3	DNA
TRBJ2-1	TRBD1	many	TRBV5-1	CASSSGGQGYLNEQFF	TGCGCCAGCAGCTCGGGGGGACAGGGATATTTGAATGAGCAGTTCTTC
TRBJ1-1	-	many	TRBV13	CASSHRQKSNTEAFF	TGTGCCAGCAGCCATCGACAGAAGTCGAACACTGAAGCTTTCTTT
TRBJ1-2	TRBD1	many	TRBV18	CASSQGQDYGYTF	TGTGCCAGCTCACAGGGACAGGACTATGGCTACACCTTC
TRBJ2-7	-	many	TRBV6-1	CASRKLDNYEQYF	TGTGCCAGCAGAAAATTGGACAACTACGAGCAGTACTTC
TRBJ2-3	-	once	TRBV20-1	CSASPGPGLDTQYF	TGCAGTGCTAGTCCGGGACCAGGGTTAGATACGCAGTATTTT
TRBJ1-1	-	many	TRBV5-1	CASSLGTVMNTEAFF	TGCGCCAGCAGCTTGGGTACCGTGATGAACACTGAAGCTTTCTTT
TRBJ2-5	-	many	TRBV12-3/TRBV12-4	CASSLGEETQYF	TGTGCCAGCAGTTTAGGTGAAGAGACCCAGTACTTC
TRBJ2-4	-	-	TRBV20-1	CSASDEGNIQYF	TGCAGTGCTTCCGACGAAGGAAACATTCAGTACTTC
TRBJ2-7	-	many	TRBV7-6	CASSLAPGSGGHLQYF	TGTGCCAGCAGCTTAGCCCCGGGCTCGGGGGGACATCTGCAGTACTTC
TRBJ1-2	-	many	TRBV6-2/TRBV6-3	CASSYSYRAGYTF	TGTGCCAGCAGTTACTCGTACAGGGCCGGCTACACCTTC
TRBJ2-1	-	many	TRBV7-2	CASSQTTIGSLDEQFF	TGCGCCAGCAGCCAAACAACAATCGGGAGCCTGGATGAGCAGTTCTTC
TRBJ2-7	TRBD2	-	TRBV19	CASSIGGTSGSSYEQYF	TGTGCCAGTAGTATAGGAGGGACTAGCGGGAGCTCCTACGAGCAGTACTTC
TRBJ1-5	-	many	TRBV2	CASSADTLQPQHF	TGTGCCAGCAGTGCCGATACCCTTCAGCCCCAGCATTTT
TRBJ1-1	-	many	TRBV28	CASREGRDTDEAFF	TGTGCCAGCAGGGAGGGTAGGGACACCGATGAAGCTTTCTTT
TRBJ2-3	-	-	TRBV6-2/TRBV6-3	CASSRNRDTQYF	TGTGCCAGCAGCCGAAACAGGGATACGCAGTATTTT
TRBJ2-3	TRBD2	-	TRBV6-2/TRBV6-3	CASSYGSGIGDTQYF	TGTGCCAGCAGTTACGGGAGCGGGATTGGAGATACGCAGTATTTT
TRBJ2-3	-	many	TRBV18	CASSPLGFTDTQYF	TGTGCCAGCTCACCACTCGGCTTCACAGATACGCAGTATTTT
TRBJ2-7	-	-	TRBV3-1	CASSRGPGLYEQYF	TGTGCCAGCAGCCGGGGTCCAGGACTCTACGAGCAGTACTTC
TRBJ2-2	TRBD2	many	TRBV27	CASSSPQAGTNTGELFF	TGTGCCAGCAGTTCACCCCAAGCGGGGACTAACACCGGGGAGCTGTTTTTT
TRBJ2-7	-	many	TRBV29-1	CSVEGPGPSYEQYF	TGCAGCGTTGAAGGTCCGGGACCATCCTACGAGCAGTACTTC
TRBJ1-2	TRBD1	-	TRBV3-1	CASSPTGAGGYGYTF	TGTGCCAGCAGCCCGACAGGGGCCGGTGGATATGGCTACACCTTC
TRBJ2-1	TRBD2	once	TRBV7-8	CASSLDPTSGSRDEQFF	TGTGCCAGCAGCTTAGACCCCACTAGCGGGAGTAGGGATGAGCAGTTCTTC
TRBJ2-1	TRBD2	-	TRBV27	CASTSGGAGEVEQFF	TGTGCCAGCACCTCCGGGGGAGCGGGAGAGGTTGAGCAGTTCTTC
TRBJ2-1	TRBD1	many	TRBV28	CASSLQGGNEQFF	TGTGCCAGCAGTCTACAGGGGGGTAATGAGCAGTTCTTC
TRBJ2-2	-	many	TRBV6-2/TRBV6-3	CASSYARLTGELFF	TGTGCCAGCAGTTACGCCAGACTCACCGGGGAGCTGTTTTTT
TRBJ2-7	-	-	TRBV6-5	CASSYSQGPTYEQYF	TGTGCCAGCAGTTACTCCCAGGGTCCTACCTACGAGCAGTACTTC
TRBJ1-5	-	many	TRBV12-3/TRBV12-4	CASSLRVYQPQHF	TGTGCCAGCAGTCTCCGGGTCTATCAGCCCCAGCATTTT
TRBJ2-3	-	many	TRBV5-1	CASSLGGDSLIRDTQYF	TGCGCCAGCAGCTTGGGGGGGGACTCTCTCATCAGAGATACGCAGTATTTT
TRBJ2-3	TRBD2	many	TRBV6-2/TRBV6-3	CASKSGGAADTQYF	TGTGCCAGCAAAAGCGGGGGGGCGGCAGATACGCAGTATTTT
TRBJ2-1	-	once	TRBV7-3	CASSLNGPTDNEQFF	TGTGCCAGCAGCTTAAACGGGCCAACAGACAATGAGCAGTTCTTC
TRBJ2-5	-	many	TRBV11-3	CASSLTTQGLETQYF	TGTGCCAGCAGCCTAACAACCCAGGGATTGGAGACCCAGTACTTC
TRBJ2-2	-	many	TRBV14	CASGGFHTGELFF	TGTGCCAGCGGGGGCTTCCACACCGGGGAGCTGTTTTTT
TRBJ1-2	-	many	TRBV5-1	CASSLTTGYGYTF	TGCGCCAGCAGCCTGACAACGGGTTATGGCTACACCTTC
TRBJ1-4	TRBD1	-	TRBV10-2	CASSFPGGANEKLFF	TGCGCCAGCAGTTTTCCAGGGGGAGCTAATGAAAAACTGTTTTTT
TRBJ2-1	-	-	TRBV4-2	CASSQVAYREYNEQFF	TGTGCCAGCAGCCAAGTCGCGTACAGAGAATACAATGAGCAGTTCTTC
TRBJ2-7	TRBD1	few	TRBV6-1	CASSRGQGRYEQYF	TGTGCCAGCAGTCGCGGACAGGGGAGATACGAGCAGTACTTC
TRBJ2-7	-	few	TRBV29-1	CSVEWEGRGEQYF	TGCAGCGTTGAATGGGAAGGGCGAGGCGAGCAGTACTTC
TRBJ2-5	-	many	TRBV20-1	CSARGPGETQYF	TGCAGTGCTAGAGGACCGGGGGAGACCCAGTACTTC
TRBJ2-2	TRBD2	-	TRBV27	CASSLRFTGGTGELFF	TGTGCCAGCAGTTTAAGGTTTACGGGAGGCACCGGGGAGCTGTTTTTT